This T cell receptor (beta chain) comes out of a study of blood T cells in healthy people across ages. This clonotype was seen more than once but under ten times. What it recognizes is unknown. The CDR3 loop spans 13 amino acids. Trimming pared 5 bases from V and 11 bases from J, leaving 18 bases between. Germline V gene sequence: CDR1 SNHLY, CDR2 FYNNEI. Study findings and constraints: In long-lived donors, naive CD4+ cell counts and diversity exceeded those of aged donors.

The authors ran a second PCR of roughly 6 to 12 cycles using a sample-barcoded 5' primer and a J-beta primer mix. Template switching added a 12-random-nucleotide identifier to every cDNA molecule. MiXCR was run by TCRdb on the 5' RACE reads, yielding one entry per CDR3 protein. The sample has some 1.5 million distinct CDR3 sequences; 42% are singletons. Sequenced sample: blood. The TCR comes from a woman younger than 35 in good health. The genes are TRBV2 and TRBJ2-5; D perhaps matches TRBD1 (5 bases). CDR3 loop: CASSQGPYYEQYF. The CDR3 nucleotides read TGTGCCAGCAGTCAGGGCCCTTACTATGAGCAGTACTTC.